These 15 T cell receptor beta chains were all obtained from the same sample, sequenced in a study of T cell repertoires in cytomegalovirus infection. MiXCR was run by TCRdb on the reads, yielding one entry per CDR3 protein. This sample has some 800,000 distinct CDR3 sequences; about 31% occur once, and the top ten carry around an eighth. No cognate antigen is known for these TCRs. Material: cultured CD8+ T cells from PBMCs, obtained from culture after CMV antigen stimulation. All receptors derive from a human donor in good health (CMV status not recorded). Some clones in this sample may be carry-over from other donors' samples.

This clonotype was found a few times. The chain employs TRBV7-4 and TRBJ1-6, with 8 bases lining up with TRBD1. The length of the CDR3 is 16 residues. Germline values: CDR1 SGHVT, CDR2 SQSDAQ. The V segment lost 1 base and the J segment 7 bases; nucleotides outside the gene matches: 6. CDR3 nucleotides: TGTGCCAGCAGCTTAGGAGGACAGGGAAAAAATTCACCCCTCCACTTT. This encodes CASSLGGQGKNSPLHF.

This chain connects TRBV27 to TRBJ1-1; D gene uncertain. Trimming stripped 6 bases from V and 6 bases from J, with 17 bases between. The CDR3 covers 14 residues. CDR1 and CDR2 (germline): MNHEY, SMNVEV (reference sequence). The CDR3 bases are TGTGCCAGCAGGCTCCTGACGAGATATGCTGAAGCTTTCTTT. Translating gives CASRLLTRYAEAFF.

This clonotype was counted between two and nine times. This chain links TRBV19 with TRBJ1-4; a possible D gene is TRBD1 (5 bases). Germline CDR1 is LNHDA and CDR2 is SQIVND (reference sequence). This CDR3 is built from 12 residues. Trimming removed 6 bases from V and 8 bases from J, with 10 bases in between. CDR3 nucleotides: TGTGCCAGTAGAGGGGTGGAAGAAAAACTGTTTTTT. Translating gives CASRGVEEKLFF.

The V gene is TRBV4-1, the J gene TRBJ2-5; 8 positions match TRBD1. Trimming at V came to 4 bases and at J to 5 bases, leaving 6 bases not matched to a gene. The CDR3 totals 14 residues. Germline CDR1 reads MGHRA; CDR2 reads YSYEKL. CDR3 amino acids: CASSPLTGDETQYF. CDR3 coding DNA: TGCGCCAGCAGCCCCTTGACAGGGGATGAGACCCAGTACTTC.

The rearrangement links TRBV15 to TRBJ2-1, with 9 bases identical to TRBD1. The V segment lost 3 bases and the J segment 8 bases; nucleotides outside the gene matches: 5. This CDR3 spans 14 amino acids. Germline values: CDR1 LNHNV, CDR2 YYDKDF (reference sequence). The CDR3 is CATSSYRQGDEQFF. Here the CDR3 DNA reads TGTGCCACCAGCAGTTATCGACAGGGGGATGAGCAGTTCTTC.

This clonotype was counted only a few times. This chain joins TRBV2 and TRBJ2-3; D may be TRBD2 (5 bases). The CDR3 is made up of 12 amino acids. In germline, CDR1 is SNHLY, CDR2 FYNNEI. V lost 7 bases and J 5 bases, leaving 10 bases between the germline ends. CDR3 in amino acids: CASTGTLDTQYF. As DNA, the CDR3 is TGTGCCAGCACGGGAACCTTAGATACGCAGTATTTT.

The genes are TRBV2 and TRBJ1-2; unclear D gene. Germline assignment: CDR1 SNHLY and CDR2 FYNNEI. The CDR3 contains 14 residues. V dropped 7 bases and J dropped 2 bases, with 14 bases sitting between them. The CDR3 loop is CASTIPSSNYGYTF. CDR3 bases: TGTGCCAGCACAATACCCTCTTCCAACTATGGCTACACCTTC. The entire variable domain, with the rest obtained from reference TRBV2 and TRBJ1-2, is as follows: EPEVTQTPSHQVTQMGQEVILRCVPISNHLYFYWYRQILGQKVEFLVSFYNNEISEKSEIFDDQFSVERPDGSNFTLKIRSTKLEDSAMYFCASTIPSSNYGYTFGSGTRLTVV.

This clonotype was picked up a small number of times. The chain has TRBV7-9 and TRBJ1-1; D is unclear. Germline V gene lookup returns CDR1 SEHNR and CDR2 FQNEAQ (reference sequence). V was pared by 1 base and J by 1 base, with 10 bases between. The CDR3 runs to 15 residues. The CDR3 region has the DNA TGTGCCAGCAGCTTAGAGGGTCGGTGGAACACTGAAGCTTTCTTT. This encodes CASSLEGRWNTEAFF.

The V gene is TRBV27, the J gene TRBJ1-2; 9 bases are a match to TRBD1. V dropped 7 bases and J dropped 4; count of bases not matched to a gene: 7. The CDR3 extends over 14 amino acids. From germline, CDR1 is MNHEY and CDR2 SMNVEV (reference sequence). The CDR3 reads CASKTQGAFYGYTF. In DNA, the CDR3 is TGTGCCAGCAAAACACAGGGGGCGTTCTATGGCTACACCTTC.

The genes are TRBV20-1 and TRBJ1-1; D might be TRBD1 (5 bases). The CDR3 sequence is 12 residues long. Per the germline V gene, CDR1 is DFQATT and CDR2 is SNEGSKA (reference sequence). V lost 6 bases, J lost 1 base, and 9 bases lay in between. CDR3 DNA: TGCAGTGCCCGGGGACCGAACACTGAAGCTTTCTTT. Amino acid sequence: CSARGPNTEAFF.

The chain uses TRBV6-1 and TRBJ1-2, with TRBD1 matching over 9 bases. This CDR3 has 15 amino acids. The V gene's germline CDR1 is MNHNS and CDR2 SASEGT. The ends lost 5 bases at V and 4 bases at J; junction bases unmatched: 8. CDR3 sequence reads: CASSSTGGRGYGYTF. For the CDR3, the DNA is TGTGCCAGCAGTTCCACAGGGGGCCGGGGCTATGGCTACACCTTC.

The CDR3 region is CASSFFGTDYEQYF. In DNA form, the CDR3 reads TGTGCCAGCAGCTTCTTTGGGACAGACTACGAGCAGTACTTC. The genes are TRBV2 and TRBJ2-7; the match to TRBD1 covers 7 bases. After removal of 6 bases from V and 3 bases from J, the junction contained 8 bases not matched to a gene. Per germline, CDR1 SNHLY and CDR2 FYNNEI. This CDR3 has 14 residues. The full variable domain, with the rest looked up from reference TRBV2 and TRBJ2-7, is EPEVTQTPSHQVTQMGQEVILRCVPISNHLYFYWYRQILGQKVEFLVSFYNNEISEKSEIFDDQFSVERPDGSNFTLKIRSTKLEDSAMYFCASSFFGTDYEQYFGPGTRLTVT.

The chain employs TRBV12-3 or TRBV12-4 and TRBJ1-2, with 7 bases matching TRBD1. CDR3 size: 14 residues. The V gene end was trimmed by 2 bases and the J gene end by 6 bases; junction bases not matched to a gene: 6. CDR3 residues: CASSLRAGGNGYTF. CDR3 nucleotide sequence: TGTGCCAGCAGTTTAAGGGCAGGGGGGAATGGCTACACCTTC.

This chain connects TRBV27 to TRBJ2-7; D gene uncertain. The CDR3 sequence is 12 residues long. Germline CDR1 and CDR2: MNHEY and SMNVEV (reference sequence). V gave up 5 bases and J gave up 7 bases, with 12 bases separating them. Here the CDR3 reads CASSTGTREQYF. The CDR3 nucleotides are TGTGCCAGCAGTACTGGTACGAGGGAGCAGTACTTC.

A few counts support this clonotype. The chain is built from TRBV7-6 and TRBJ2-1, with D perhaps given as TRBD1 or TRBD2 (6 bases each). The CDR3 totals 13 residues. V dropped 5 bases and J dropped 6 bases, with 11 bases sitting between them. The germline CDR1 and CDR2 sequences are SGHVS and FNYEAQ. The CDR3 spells CASSQGGSNEQFF. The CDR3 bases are TGTGCCAGCAGCCAAGGGGGGAGCAATGAGCAGTTCTTC.